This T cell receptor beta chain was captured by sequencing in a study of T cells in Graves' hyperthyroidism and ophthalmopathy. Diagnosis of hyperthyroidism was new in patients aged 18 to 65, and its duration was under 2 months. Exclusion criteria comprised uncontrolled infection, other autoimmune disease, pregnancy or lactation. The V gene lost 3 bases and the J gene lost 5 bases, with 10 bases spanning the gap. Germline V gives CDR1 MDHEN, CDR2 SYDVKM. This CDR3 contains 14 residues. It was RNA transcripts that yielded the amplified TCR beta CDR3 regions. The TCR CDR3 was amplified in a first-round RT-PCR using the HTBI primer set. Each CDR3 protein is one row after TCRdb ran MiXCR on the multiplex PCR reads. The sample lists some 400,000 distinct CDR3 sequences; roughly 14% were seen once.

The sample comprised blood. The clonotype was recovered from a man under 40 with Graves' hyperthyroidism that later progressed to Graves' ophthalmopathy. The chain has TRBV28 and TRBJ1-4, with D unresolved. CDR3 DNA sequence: TGTGCCAGCAGTTTCCGGCAGCGAAATGAAAAACTGTTTTTT. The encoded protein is CASSFRQRNEKLFF.